This is a list of T cell receptor beta chains from one sample in a study of breast tumors, draining lymph nodes, adjacent tissues. Using its own MiXCR run on the multiplex PCR reads, TCRdb lists one record per CDR3 protein. The table shows around 100,000 distinct CDR3 sequences, with 21% occurring only once. Sequencing was done on a sample of axillary lymph node tissue. These receptors all come from a female donor with breast cancer. Some clones in this sample may be carry-over from other donors' samples. Each CDR3 is given with its conserved first and last residue. The D gene is left open where the match is weak. Rows may omit the clone size; those that give it use once, few, many or a size class.

TRBJ1-2 . TRBV20-1 many CSAPLITYGYTF TGCAGTGCACCGCTTATTACCTATGGCTACACCTTC
TRBJ2-3 TRBD1 TRBV4-1 many CASSQVGQGRADTQYF TGCGCCAGCAGCCAAGTGGGACAGGGGCGGGCAGATACGCAGTATTTT
TRBJ1-2 TRBD1 TRBV20-1 many CSADTTGTNYGYTF TGCAGTGCTGACACGACAGGGACGAACTATGGCTACACCTTC
TRBJ1-1 . TRBV7-8 few CASSLVFGATEAFF TGTGCCAGCAGCTTAGTATTCGGGGCCACTGAAGCTTTCTTT
TRBJ2-1 . TRBV20-1 many CSAEGPYSGEQFF TGCAGTGCCGAAGGTCCATACTCGGGTGAGCAGTTCTTC
TRBJ1-2 . TRBV4-1 many CASSQEGSLVGYTF TGCGCCAGCAGCCAAGAGGGCAGCCTGGTGGGCTACACCTTC
TRBJ1-4 TRBD1 TRBV10-2 many CASSGKGARVPNEKLFF TGCGCCAGCAGTGGAAAGGGGGCGCGTGTCCCTAATGAAAAACTGTTTTTT
TRBJ2-6 . TRBV19 many CASSIDNSGANVLTF TGTGCCAGTAGTATAGACAACTCTGGGGCCAACGTCCTGACTTTC
TRBJ2-7 . TRBV10-3 many CAISIVSEGRGGYEQYF TGTGCCATCAGTATTGTTTCCGAGGGGCGGGGAGGCTACGAGCAGTACTTC
TRBJ2-5 . TRBV28 . CASSLLQGDQETQYF TGTGCCAGCAGTTTATTACAGGGTGACCAAGAGACCCAGTACTTC
TRBJ2-5 . TRBV20-1 many CSALSGNGETQYF TGCAGTGCCTTGTCAGGGAATGGAGAGACCCAGTACTTC
TRBJ2-5 . TRBV2 many CASSEAVGEETQYF TGTGCCAGCAGTGAAGCGGTGGGGGAAGAGACCCAGTACTTC
TRBJ2-2 . TRBV7-9 many CASITTVLTGELFF TGTGCCAGCATTACGACAGTCCTGACCGGGGAGCTGTTTTTT
TRBJ2-7 . TRBV28 . CASSLSDRLYEQYF TGTGCCAGCAGTTTATCGGACAGACTCTACGAGCAGTACTTC
TRBJ1-5 . TRBV2 few CASSLRRPLYSNQPQHF TGTGCCAGCAGCCTACGACGGCCACTATATAGCAATCAGCCCCAGCATTTT
TRBJ2-7 . TRBV5-6 many CASSLRHRYEQYF TGTGCCAGCAGCTTGCGACACCGATACGAGCAGTACTTC
TRBJ2-7 TRBD2 TRBV2 many CASMRTSVVMYEQYF TGTGCCAGCATGCGGACTAGTGTTGTCATGTACGAGCAGTACTTC
TRBJ2-5 . TRBV19 many CASSAGTLETQYF TGTGCCAGTAGTGCAGGAACGTTAGAGACCCAGTACTTC
TRBJ2-7 TRBD1 TRBV10-2 many CASRYDRGQSYEQYF TGCGCCAGCAGGTATGACAGGGGGCAATCTTACGAGCAGTACTTC
TRBJ1-5 . TRBV6-5 many CASNIREYSNQPQHF TGTGCCAGCAATATTAGGGAGTATAGCAATCAGCCCCAGCATTTT
TRBJ2-1 . TRBV4-1 many CASSPNGGGEQFF TGCGCCAGCAGCCCTAACGGTGGGGGGGAGCAGTTCTTC
TRBJ2-3 TRBD2 TRBV2 many CASSTVAGGSDTQYF TGTGCCAGCAGTACGGTCGCGGGAGGCTCTGATACGCAGTATTTT
TRBJ1-2 . TRBV20-1 many CSASEVGYTF TGCAGTGCTAGTGAGGTTGGCTACACCTTC